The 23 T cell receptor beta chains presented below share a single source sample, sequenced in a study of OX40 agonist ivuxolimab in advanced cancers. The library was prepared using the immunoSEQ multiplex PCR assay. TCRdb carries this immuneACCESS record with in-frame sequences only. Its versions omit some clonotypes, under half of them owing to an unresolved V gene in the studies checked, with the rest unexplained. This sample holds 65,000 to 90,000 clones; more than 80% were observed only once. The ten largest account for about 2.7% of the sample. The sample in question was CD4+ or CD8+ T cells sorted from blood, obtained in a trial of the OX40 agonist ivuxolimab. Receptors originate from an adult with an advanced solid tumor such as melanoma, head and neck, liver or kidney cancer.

The CDR3 sequence: CARQGADGYTF. The DNA of the CDR3 is TGCGCCCGTCAGGGGGCGGATGGCTACACCTTC. The chain links TRBV23-1 to TRBJ1-2; TRBD1 matches at 8 bases. TRBV23-1 is marked as an open reading frame, function uncertain. The V and J ends lost 11 bases and 6 bases, in that order; junction bases with no gene match: 5. The CDR3 runs to 11 residues.

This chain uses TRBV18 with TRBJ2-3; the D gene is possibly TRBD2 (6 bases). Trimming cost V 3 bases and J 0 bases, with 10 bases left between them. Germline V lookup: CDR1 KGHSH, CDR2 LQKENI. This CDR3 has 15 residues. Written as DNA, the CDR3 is TGTGCCAGCTCACCGGACTACCTAAGCACAGATACGCAGTATTTT. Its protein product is CASSPDYLSTDTQYF. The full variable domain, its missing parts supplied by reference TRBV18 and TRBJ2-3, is NAGVMQNPRHLVRRRGQEARLRCSPMKGHSHVYWYRQLPEEGLKFMVYLQKENIIDESGMPKERFSAEFPKEGPSILRIQQVVRGDSAAYFCASSPDYLSTDTQYFGPGTRLTVL.

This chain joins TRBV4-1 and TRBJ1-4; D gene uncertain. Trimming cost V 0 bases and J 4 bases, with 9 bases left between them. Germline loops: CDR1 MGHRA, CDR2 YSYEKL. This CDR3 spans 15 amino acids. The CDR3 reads CASSQEERVNEKLFF. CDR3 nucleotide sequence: TGCGCCAGCAGCCAAGAAGAGCGGGTTAATGAAAAACTGTTTTTT.

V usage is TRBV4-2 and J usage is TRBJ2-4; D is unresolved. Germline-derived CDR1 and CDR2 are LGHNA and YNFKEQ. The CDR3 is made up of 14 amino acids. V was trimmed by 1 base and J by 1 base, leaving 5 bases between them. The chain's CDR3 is CASSQVDAKNIQYF. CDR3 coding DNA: TGTGCCAGCAGCCAAGTAGATGCCAAAAACATTCAGTACTTC.

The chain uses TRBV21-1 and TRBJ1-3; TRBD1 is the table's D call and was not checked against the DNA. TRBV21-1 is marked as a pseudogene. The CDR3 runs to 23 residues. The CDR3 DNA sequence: TGTGCCAGCAGCAAGACAAGAAGGCCACGACAGGTGACAATAAGGAGCTCTGGAAACACCATATATTTT. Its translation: CASSKTRRPRQVTIRSSGNTIYF.

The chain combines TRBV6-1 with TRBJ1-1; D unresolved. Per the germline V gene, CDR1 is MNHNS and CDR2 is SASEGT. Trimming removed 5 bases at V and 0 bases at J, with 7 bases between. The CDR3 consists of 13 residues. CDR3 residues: CASSYSLNTEAFF. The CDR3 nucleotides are TGTGCCAGCAGTTATTCCTTGAACACTGAAGCTTTCTTT.

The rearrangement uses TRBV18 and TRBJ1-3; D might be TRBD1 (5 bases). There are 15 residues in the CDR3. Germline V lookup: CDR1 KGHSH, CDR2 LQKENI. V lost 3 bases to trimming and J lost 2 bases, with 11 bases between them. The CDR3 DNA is TGTGCCAGCTCACCCCCGGGGGTAGCTGGAAACACCATATATTTT. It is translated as CASSPPGVAGNTIYF.

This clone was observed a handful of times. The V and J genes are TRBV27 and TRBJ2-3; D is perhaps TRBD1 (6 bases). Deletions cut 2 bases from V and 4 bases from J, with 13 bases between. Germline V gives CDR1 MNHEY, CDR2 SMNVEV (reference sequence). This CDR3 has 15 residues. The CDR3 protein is CASSLGGRDPDTQYF. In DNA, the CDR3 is TGTGCCAGCAGTTTAGGGGGCAGGGACCCAGATACGCAGTATTTT.

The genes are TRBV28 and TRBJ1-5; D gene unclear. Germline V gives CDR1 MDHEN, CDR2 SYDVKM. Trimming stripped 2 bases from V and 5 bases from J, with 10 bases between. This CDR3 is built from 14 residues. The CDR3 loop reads CASSLGSGHQPQHF. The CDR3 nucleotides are TGTGCCAGCAGTTTAGGGTCAGGCCATCAGCCCCAGCATTTT.

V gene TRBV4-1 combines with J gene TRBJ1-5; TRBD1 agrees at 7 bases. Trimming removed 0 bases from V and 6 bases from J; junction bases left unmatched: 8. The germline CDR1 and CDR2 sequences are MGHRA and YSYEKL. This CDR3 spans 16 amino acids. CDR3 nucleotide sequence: TGCGCCAGCAGCCAAGAAAAAGCACAGGGGTTTCAGCCCCAGCATTTT. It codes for CASSQEKAQGFQPQHF.

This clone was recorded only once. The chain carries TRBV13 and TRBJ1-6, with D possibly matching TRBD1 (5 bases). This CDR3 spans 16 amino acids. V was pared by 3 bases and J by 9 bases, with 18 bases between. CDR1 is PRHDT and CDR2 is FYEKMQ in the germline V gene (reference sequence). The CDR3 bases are TGTGCCAGCAGCTTTCGGTTTGCAGGGAAAAGTTCACCCCTCCACTTT. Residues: CASSFRFAGKSSPLHF.

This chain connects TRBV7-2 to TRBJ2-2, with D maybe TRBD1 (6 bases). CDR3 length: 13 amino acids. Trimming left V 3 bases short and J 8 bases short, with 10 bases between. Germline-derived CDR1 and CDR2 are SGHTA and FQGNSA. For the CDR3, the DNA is TGTGCCAGCAGCTTGCACAGGGAAGGGGAGCTGTTTTTT. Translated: CASSLHREGELFF. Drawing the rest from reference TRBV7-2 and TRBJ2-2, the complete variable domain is GAGVSQSPSNKVTEKGKDVELRCDPISGHTALYWYRQSLGQGLEFLIYFQGNSAPDKSGLPSDRFSAERTGGSVSTLTIQRTQQEDSAVYLCASSLHREGELFFGEGSRLTVL.

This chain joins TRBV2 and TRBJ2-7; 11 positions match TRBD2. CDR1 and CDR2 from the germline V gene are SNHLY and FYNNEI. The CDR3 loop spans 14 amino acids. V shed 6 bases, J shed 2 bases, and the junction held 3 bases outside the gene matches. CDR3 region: CASRASGGTYEQYF. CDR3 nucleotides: TGTGCCAGCAGAGCTAGCGGGGGGACCTACGAGCAGTACTTC. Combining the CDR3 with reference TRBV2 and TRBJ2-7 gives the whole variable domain EPEVTQTPSHQVTQMGQEVILRCVPISNHLYFYWYRQILGQKVEFLVSFYNNEISEKSEIFDDQFSVERPDGSNFTLKIRSTKLEDSAMYFCASRASGGTYEQYFGPGTRLTVT.

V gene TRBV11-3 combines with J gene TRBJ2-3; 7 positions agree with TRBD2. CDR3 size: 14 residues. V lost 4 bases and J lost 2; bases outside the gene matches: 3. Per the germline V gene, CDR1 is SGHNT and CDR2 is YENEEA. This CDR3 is CASSSGGVTDTQYF. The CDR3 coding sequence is TGTGCCAGCAGCTCGGGGGGTGTCACAGATACGCAGTATTTT.

The CDR3, as DNA: TGTGCCAGCAGCCTTCTCGGGGGGGGCCGGCAAGAGACCCAGTACTTC. Translating gives CASSLLGGGRQETQYF. The J gene is TRBJ2-5, the V gene TRBV7-3; TRBD2 agrees at 8 bases. The CDR3 runs 16 residues. With V trimmed by 5 bases and J by 2 bases, 10 bases remained unmatched. The germline gives CDR1 SGHTA, CDR2 FQGTGA.

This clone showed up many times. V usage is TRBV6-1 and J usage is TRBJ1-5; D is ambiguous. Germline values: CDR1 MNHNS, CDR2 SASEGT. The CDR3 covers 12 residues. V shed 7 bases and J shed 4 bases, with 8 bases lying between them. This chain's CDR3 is CASNLQNQPQHF. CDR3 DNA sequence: TGTGCCAGCAATCTACAAAATCAGCCCCAGCATTTT.

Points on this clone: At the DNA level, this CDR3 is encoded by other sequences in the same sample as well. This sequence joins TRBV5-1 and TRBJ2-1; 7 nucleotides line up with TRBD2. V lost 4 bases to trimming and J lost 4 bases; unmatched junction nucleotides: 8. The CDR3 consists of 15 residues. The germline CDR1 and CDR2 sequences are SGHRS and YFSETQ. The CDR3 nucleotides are TGCGCCAGCAGCGGGGGGGGTGGGCCTTACAATGAGCAGTTCTTC. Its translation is CASSGGGGPYNEQFF.

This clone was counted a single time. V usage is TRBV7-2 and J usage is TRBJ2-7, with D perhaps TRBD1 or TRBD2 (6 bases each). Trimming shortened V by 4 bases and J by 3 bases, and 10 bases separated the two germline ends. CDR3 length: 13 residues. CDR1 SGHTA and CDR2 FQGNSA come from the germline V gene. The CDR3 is CASSSRGDYEQYF. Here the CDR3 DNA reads TGTGCCAGCAGCTCAAGGGGGGACTACGAGCAGTACTTC.

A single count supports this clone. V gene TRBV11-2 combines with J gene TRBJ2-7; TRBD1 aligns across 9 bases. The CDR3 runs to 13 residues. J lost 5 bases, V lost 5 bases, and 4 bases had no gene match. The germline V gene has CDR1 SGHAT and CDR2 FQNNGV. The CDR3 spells CASSRDREDEQYF. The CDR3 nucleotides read TGTGCCAGCAGCCGGGACAGGGAAGACGAGCAGTACTTC.

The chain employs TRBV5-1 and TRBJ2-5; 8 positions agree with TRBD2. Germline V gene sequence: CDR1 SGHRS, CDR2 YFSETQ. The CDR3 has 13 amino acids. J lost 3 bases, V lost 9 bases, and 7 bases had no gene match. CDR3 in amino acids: CATTGGKEETQYF. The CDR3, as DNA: TGCGCCACCACGGGAGGGAAAGAAGAGACCCAGTACTTC.

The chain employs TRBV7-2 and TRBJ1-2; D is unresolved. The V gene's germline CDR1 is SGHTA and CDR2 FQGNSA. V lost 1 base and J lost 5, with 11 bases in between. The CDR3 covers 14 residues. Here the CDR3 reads CASSLGFSGYGYTF. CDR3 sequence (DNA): TGTGCCAGCAGCTTAGGTTTCAGCGGGTATGGCTACACCTTC.

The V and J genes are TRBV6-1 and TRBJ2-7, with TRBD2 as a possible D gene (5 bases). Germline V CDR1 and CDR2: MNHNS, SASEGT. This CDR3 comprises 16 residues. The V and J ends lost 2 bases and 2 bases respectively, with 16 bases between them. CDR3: CASSEPGGLRTYEQYF. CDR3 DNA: TGTGCCAGCAGTGAACCAGGAGGTCTCCGAACCTACGAGCAGTACTTC.

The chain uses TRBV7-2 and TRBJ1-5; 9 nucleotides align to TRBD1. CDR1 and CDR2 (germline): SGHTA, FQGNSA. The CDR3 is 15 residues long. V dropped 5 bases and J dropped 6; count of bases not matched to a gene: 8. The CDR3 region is CASSLRTGEGQPQHF. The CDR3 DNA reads TGTGCCAGCAGCCTTAGGACAGGGGAGGGTCAGCCCCAGCATTTT. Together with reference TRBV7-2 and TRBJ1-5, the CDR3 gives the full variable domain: GAGVSQSPSNKVTEKGKDVELRCDPISGHTALYWYRQSLGQGLEFLIYFQGNSAPDKSGLPSDRFSAERTGGSVSTLTIQRTQQEDSAVYLCASSLRTGEGQPQHFGDGTRLSIL.